One and the same sample provided the 8 T cell receptor beta chains below, sequenced in a study of cytomegalovirus exposure and HLA in healthy donors. The PCR had 60 Vbeta and 13 Jbeta primers. The repertoire was sequenced with immunoSEQ multiplex PCR; TCRdb's copy has only in-frame clones and lacks some. The sample records approximately 140,000 clones, roughly four fifths being singletons. Sequencing was done on a sample of PBMCs. The origin of the receptors is a girl aged 2 to 9 in good health and CMV-seronegative.

J is TRBJ2-5 and V is TRBV5-1; the match to TRBD1 covers 8 bases. Losses at the gene ends were 4 bases for V and 0 bases for J; bases not matched to a gene: 5. This CDR3 is built from 15 residues. Germline loops: CDR1 SGHRS, CDR2 YFSETQ. CDR3 in DNA: TGCGCCAGCAGCCCCGGACAGGGTTACCAAGAGACCCAGTACTTC. This codes for CASSPGQGYQETQYF.

This clone came up once. The chain is built from TRBV19 and TRBJ1-4; the match to TRBD1 covers 8 bases. Trimming took 6 bases from V and 4 from J; bases not matched to a gene: 4. The length of the CDR3 is 14 residues. Germline CDR1 and CDR2: LNHDA and SQIVND (reference sequence). The CDR3 here is CASRQGANNEKLFF. The CDR3 DNA is TGTGCCAGTAGGCAGGGGGCTAATAATGAAAAACTGTTTTTT.

This chain uses TRBV28 with TRBJ2-1; 10 bases are a match to TRBD2. Germline CDR1 is MDHEN and CDR2 is SYDVKM. Losses at the gene ends were 4 bases for V and 4 bases for J; bases not matched to a gene: 10. This CDR3 spans 17 amino acids. The CDR3 here is CASSYAALSGRYNEQFF. Here the CDR3 DNA reads TGTGCCAGCAGTTATGCCGCCCTTAGCGGGAGGTACAATGAGCAGTTCTTC. Full variable domain (rest looked up from reference TRBV28 and TRBJ2-1): DVKVTQSSRYLVKRTGEKVFLECVQDMDHENMFWYRQDPGLGLRLIYFSYDVKMKEKGDIPEGYSVSREKKERFSLILESASTNQTSMYLCASSYAALSGRYNEQFFGPGTRLTVL.

The chain employs TRBV15 and TRBJ2-1, with 8 bases fitting TRBD2. J gave up 9 bases and V 1 base, and 5 bases lay outside the gene matches. In germline, CDR1 is LNHNV, CDR2 YYDKDF (reference sequence). CDR3 size: 14 residues. The CDR3 is CATSRVTGGGEQFF. CDR3 DNA sequence: TGTGCCACCAGCAGAGTGACGGGAGGGGGTGAGCAGTTCTTC. The full variable domain, rest sourced from reference TRBV15 and TRBJ2-1, is DAMVIQNPRYQVTQFGKPVTLSCSQTLNHNVMYWYQQKSSQAPKLLFHYYDKDFNNEADTPDNFQSRRPNTSFCFLDIRSPGLGDTAMYLCATSRVTGGGEQFFGPGTRLTVL.

The gene calls are TRBV6-5 and TRBJ1-1; D may be TRBD1 (5 bases). In germline, CDR1 is MNHEY, CDR2 SVGAGI. The CDR3 runs 15 residues. The V end lost 4 bases, the J end lost 4 bases, and 16 bases lay between the germline ends. The CDR3 sequence is CASSSRIGVPTEAFF. CDR3 coding DNA: TGTGCCAGCAGTTCGCGGATAGGGGTACCCACTGAAGCTTTCTTT.

V and J are TRBV5-4 and TRBJ2-5; 12 nucleotides match TRBD2. This CDR3 is built from 16 residues. The V gene end was trimmed by 4 bases and the J gene end by 3 bases; junction bases not matched to a gene: 7. Germline CDR1 SGHNT, CDR2 YYREEE (reference sequence). The CDR3, as DNA: TGTGCCAGCAGCCCAAAACGACTAGCGGGAGAAGAGACCCAGTACTTC. Protein: CASSPKRLAGEETQYF.

This clone was found a few times. The rearrangement uses TRBV7-6 and TRBJ2-7, with TRBD2 matching over 11 bases. The ends lost 5 bases at V and 3 bases at J; junction bases unmatched: 9. The CDR3 spans 16 residues. The germline CDR1 and CDR2 sequences are SGHVS and FNYEAQ. CDR3 region: CASSPQTSGDLYEQYF. CDR3 coding DNA: TGTGCCAGCAGCCCCCAGACTAGCGGGGACCTCTACGAGCAGTACTTC.

The chain couples TRBV27 to TRBJ1-4, with a tentative D call TRBD1 (5 bases). This CDR3 comprises 13 residues. V was cut by 3 bases and J by 5 bases, with 7 bases left in between. Looked up from germline, CDR1 is MNHEY and CDR2 is SMNVEV (reference sequence). The CDR3 DNA follows: TGTGCCAGCAGTTTGTACAGGAATGAAAAACTGTTTTTT. Its translation: CASSLYRNEKLFF.